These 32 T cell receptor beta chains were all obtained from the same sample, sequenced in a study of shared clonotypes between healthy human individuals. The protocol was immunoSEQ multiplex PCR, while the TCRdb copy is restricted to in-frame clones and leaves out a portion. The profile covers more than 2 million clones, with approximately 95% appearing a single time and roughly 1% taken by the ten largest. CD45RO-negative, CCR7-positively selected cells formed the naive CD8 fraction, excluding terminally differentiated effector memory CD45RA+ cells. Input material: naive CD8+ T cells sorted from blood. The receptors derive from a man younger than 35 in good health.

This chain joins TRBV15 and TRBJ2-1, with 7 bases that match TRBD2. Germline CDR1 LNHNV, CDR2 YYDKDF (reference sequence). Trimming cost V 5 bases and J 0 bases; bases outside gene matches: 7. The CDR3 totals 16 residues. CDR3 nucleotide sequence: TGTGCCACCAGCGACCTGGGAGGGAGCTCCTACAATGAGCAGTTCTTC. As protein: CATSDLGGSSYNEQFF.

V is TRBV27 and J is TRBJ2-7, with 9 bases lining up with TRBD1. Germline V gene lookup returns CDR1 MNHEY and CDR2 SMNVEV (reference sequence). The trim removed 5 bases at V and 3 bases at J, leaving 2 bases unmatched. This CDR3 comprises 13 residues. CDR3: CASSRDRDYEQYF. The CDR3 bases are TGTGCCAGCAGTCGGGACAGGGACTACGAGCAGTACTTC.

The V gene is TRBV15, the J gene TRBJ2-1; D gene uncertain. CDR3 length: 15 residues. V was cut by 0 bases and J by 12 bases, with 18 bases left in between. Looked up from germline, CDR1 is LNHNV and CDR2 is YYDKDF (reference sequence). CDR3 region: CATSRDRAFSSGQFF. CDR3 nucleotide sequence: TGTGCCACCAGCAGAGATCGGGCCTTCTCTAGTGGGCAGTTCTTC.

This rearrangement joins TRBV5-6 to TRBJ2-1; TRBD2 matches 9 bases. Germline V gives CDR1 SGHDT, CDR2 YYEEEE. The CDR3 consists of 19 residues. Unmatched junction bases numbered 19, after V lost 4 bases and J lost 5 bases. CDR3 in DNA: TGTGCCAGCAGCCTGGGTGCCAGTCGAGCGGGAGGTCTTAACAATGAGCAGTTCTTC. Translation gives CASSLGASRAGGLNNEQFF.

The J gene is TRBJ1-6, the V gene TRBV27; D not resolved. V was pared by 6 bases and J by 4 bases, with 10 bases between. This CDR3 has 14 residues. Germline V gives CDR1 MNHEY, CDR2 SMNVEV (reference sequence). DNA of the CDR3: TGTGCCAGCAGCGAACTACAGTATAATTCACCCCTCCACTTT. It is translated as CASSELQYNSPLHF.

CDR3 in DNA: TGTGCCAGCAGCCCAGGACATCCCCTCACCGGGGAGCTGTTTTTT. Its translation is CASSPGHPLTGELFF. J is TRBJ2-2 and V is TRBV13; maybe TRBD1 (5 bases). CDR3 length: 15 amino acids. V was pared by 5 bases and J by 4 bases, with 14 bases between. CDR1 and CDR2 (germline): PRHDT, FYEKMQ (reference sequence).

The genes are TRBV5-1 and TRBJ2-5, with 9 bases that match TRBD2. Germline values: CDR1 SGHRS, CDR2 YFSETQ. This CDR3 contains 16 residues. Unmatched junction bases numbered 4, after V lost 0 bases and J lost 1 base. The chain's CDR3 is CASSLEASGIQETQYF. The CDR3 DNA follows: TGCGCCAGCAGCTTGGAAGCTAGCGGGATCCAAGAGACCCAGTACTTC. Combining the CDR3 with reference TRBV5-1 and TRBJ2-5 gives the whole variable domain KAGVTQTPRYLIKTRGQQVTLSCSPISGHRSVSWYQQTPGQGLQFLFEYFSETQRNKGNFPGRFSGRQFSNSRSEMNVSTLELGDSALYLCASSLEASGIQETQYFGPGTRLLVL.

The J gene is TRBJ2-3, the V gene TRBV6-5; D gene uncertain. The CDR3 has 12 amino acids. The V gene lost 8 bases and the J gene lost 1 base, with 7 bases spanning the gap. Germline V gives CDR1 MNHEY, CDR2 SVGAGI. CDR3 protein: CASRWGTDTQYF. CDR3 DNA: TGTGCCAGCCGATGGGGCACAGATACGCAGTATTTT.

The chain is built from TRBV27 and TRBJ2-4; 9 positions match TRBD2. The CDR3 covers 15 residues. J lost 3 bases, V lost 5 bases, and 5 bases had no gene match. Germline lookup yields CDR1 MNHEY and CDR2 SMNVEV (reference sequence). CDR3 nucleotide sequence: TGTGCCAGCAGTCCCGCGGGAGGGGTCAAAAACATTCAGTACTTC. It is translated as CASSPAGGVKNIQYF.

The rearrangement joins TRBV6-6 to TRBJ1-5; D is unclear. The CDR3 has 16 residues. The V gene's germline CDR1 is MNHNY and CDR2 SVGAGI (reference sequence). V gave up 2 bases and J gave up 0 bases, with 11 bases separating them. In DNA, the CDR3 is TGTGCCAGCAGTTACCGGACCCCTTATAGCAATCAGCCCCAGCATTTT. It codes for CASSYRTPYSNQPQHF.

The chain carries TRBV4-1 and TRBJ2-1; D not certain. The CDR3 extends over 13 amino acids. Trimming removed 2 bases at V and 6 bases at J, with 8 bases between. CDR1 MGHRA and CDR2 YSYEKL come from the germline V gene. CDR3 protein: CASSQFPSNEQFF. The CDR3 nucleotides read TGCGCCAGCAGCCAATTCCCTAGCAATGAGCAGTTCTTC.

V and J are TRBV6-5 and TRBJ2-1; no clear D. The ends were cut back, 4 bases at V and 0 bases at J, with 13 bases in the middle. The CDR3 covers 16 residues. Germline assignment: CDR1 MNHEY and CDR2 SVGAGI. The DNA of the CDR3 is TGTGCCAGCAGTTTAGAAGGCGGAAGCTCCTACAATGAGCAGTTCTTC. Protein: CASSLEGGSSYNEQFF.

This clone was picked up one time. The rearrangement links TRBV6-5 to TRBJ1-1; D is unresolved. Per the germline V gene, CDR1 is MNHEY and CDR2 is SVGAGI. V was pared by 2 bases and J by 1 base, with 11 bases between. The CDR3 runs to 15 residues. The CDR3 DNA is TGTGCCAGCAGTTACACTGGGCGGGGGAACACTGAAGCTTTCTTT. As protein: CASSYTGRGNTEAFF.

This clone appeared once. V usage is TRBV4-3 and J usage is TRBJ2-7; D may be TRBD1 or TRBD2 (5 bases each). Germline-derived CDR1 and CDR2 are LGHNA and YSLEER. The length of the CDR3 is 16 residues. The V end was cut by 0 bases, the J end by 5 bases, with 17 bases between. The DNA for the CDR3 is TGCGCCAGCAGCCAAGAGGCTAGGCCCGAGGGGAACGAGCAGTACTTC. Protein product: CASSQEARPEGNEQYF.

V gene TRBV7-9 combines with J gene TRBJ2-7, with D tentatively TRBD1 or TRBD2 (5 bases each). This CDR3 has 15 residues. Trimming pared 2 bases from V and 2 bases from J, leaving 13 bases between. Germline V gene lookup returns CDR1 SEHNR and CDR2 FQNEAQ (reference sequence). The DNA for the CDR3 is TGTGCCAGCAGCTTAATCTGGGGACCTCCCTACGAGCAGTACTTC. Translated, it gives CASSLIWGPPYEQYF.

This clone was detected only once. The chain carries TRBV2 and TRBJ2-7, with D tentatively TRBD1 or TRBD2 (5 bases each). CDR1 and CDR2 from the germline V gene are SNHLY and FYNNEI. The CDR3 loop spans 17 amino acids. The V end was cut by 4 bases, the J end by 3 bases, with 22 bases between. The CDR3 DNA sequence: TGTGCCAGCAGTGGGACTCTGGGGCTGAGCCGGGGCTACGAGCAGTACTTC. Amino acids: CASSGTLGLSRGYEQYF.

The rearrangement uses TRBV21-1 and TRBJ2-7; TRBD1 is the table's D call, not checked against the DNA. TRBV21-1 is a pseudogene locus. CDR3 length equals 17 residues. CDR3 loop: CASSKGPGTGDYYEQYF. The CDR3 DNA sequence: TGTGCCAGCAGCAAAGGACCCGGAACAGGGGATTACTACGAGCAGTACTTC.

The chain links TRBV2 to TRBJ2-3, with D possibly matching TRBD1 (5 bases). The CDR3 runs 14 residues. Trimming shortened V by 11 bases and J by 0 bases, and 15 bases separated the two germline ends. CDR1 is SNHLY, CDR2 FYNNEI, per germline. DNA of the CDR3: TGTGCCGTCTTTAAGGACACTAGCACAGATACGCAGTATTTT. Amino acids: CAVFKDTSTDTQYF.

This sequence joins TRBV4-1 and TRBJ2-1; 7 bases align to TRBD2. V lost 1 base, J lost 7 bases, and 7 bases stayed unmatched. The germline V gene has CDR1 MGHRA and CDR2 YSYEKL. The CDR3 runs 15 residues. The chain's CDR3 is CASSQVAVRGNEQFF. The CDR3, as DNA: TGCGCCAGCAGCCAAGTCGCGGTGCGGGGGAATGAGCAGTTCTTC.

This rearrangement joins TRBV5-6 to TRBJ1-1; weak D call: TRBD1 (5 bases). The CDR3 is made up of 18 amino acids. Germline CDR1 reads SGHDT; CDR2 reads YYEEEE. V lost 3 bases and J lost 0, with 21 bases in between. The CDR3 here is CASSWPSKEGRLNTEAFF. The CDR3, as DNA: TGTGCCAGCAGCTGGCCCTCAAAAGAGGGACGGTTGAACACTGAAGCTTTCTTT.

CDR3 sequence: CASSSLLAGTTGGEQFF. The DNA of the CDR3 is TGTGCCAGCAGCTCATTACTAGCGGGGACCACTGGAGGTGAGCAGTTCTTC. The V gene is TRBV13, the J gene TRBJ2-1; 10 nucleotides align to TRBD2. The CDR3 consists of 17 residues. V shed 4 bases, J shed 9 bases, and the junction held 15 bases outside the gene matches. Germline values: CDR1 PRHDT, CDR2 FYEKMQ (reference sequence).

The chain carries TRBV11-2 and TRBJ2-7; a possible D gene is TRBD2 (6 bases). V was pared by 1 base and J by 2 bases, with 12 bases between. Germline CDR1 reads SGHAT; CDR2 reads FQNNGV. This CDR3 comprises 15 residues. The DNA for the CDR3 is TGTGCCAGCAGCTTAGGGGGGGAGCGACCCTACGAGCAGTACTTC. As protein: CASSLGGERPYEQYF. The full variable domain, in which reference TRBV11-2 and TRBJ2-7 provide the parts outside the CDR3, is EAGVAQSPRYKIIEKRQSVAFWCNPISGHATLYWYQQILGQGPKLLIQFQNNGVVDDSQLPKDRFSAERLKGVDSTLKIQPAKLEDSAVYLCASSLGGERPYEQYFGPGTRLTVT.

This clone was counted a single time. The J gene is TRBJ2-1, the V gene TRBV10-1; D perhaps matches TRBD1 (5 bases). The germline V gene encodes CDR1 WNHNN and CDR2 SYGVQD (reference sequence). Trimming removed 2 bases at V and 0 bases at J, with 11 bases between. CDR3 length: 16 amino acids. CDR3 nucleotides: TGCGCCAGCAGTGAGCAAGACAGTAGCTCCTACAATGAGCAGTTCTTC. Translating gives CASSEQDSSSYNEQFF.

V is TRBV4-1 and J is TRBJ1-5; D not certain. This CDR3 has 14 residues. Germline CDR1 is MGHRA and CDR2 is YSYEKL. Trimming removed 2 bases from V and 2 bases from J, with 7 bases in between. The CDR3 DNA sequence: TGCGCCAGCAGCCAACCTTGGGGCAATCAGCCCCAGCATTTT. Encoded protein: CASSQPWGNQPQHF.

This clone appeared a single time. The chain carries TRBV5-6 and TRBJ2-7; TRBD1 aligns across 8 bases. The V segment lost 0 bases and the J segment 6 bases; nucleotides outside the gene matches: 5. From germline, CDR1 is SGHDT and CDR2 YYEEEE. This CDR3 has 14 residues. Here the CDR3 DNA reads TGTGCCAGCAGCTTGGACCAGGGGGCCTCCGAGCAGTACTTC. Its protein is CASSLDQGASEQYF. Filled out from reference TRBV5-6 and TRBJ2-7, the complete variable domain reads DAGVTQSPTHLIKTRGQQVTLRCSPKSGHDTVSWYQQALGQGPQFIFQYYEEEERQRGNFPDRFSGHQFPNYSSELNVNALLLGDSALYLCASSLDQGASEQYFGPGTRLTVT.

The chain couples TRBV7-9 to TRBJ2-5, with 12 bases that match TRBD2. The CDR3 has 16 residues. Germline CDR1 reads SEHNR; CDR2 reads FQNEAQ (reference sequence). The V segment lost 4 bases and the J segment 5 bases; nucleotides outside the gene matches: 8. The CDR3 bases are TGTGCCAGCAGCTCCACTAGCGGGAGGACCGGGGAGACCCAGTACTTC. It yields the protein CASSSTSGRTGETQYF.

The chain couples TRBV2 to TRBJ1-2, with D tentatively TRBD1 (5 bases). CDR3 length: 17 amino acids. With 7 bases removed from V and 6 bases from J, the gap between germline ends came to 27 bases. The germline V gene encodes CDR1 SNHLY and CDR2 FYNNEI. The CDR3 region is CASTLGTTVPPRDGYTF. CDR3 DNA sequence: TGTGCCAGCACCCTAGGGACGACAGTTCCTCCGAGGGATGGCTACACCTTC.

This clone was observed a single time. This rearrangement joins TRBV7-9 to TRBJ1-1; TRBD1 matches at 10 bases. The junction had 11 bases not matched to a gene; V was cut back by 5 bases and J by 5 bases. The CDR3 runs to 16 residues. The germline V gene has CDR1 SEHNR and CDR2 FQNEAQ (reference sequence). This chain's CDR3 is CASSPPLDRGQTEAFF. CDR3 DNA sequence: TGTGCCAGCAGCCCCCCCCTAGACAGGGGGCAAACTGAAGCTTTCTTT.

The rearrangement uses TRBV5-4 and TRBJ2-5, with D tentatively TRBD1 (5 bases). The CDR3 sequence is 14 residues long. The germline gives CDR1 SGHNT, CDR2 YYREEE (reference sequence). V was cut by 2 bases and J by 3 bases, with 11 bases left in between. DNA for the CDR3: TGTGCCAGCAGCTTTCATCCGGACAAAGAGACCCAGTACTTC. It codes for CASSFHPDKETQYF.

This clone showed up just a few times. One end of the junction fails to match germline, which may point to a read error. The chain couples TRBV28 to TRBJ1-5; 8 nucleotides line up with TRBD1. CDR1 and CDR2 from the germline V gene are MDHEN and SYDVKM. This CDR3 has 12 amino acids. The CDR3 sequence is CASSPLGQGADF. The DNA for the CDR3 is TGTGCCAGCAGTCCCCTCGGACAGGGCGCGGATTTT.

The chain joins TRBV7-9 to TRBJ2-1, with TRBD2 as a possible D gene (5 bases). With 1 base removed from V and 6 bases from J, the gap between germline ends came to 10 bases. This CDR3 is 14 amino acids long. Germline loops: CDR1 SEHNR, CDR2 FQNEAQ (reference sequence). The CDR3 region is CASSLGGSANEQFF. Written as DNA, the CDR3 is TGTGCCAGCAGCTTAGGAGGGAGCGCCAATGAGCAGTTCTTC. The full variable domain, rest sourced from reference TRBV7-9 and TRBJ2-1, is DTGVSQNPRHKITKRGQNVTFRCDPISEHNRLYWYRQTLGQGPEFLTYFQNEAQLEKSRLLSDRFSAERPKGSFSTLEIQRTEQGDSAMYLCASSLGGSANEQFFGPGTRLTVL.

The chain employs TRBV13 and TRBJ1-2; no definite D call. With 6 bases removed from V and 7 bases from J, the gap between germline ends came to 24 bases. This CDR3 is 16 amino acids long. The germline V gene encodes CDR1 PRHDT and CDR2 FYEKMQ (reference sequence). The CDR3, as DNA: TGTGCCAGCAGACCCTTCCGGGAGCCCAGGTCATTTGGCTACACCTTC. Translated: CASRPFREPRSFGYTF.